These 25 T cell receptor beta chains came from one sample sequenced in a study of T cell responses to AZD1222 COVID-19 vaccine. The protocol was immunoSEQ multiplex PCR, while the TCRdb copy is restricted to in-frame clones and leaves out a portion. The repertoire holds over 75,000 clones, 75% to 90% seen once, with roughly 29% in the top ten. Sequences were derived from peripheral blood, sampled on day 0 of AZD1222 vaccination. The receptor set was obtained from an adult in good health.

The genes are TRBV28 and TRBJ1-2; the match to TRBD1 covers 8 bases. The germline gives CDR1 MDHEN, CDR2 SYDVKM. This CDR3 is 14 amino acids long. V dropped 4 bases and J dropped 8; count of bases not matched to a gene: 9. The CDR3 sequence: CASSWYTTGEGYTF. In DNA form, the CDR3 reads TGTGCCAGCAGTTGGTACACGACAGGGGAGGGCTACACCTTC.

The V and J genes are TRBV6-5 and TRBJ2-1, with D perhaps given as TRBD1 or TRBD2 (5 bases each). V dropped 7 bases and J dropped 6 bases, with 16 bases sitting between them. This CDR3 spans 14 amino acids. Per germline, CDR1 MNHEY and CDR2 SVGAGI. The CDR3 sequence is CASIRDPPSNEQFF. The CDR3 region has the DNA TGTGCCAGCATTCGGGACCCCCCCAGCAATGAGCAGTTCTTC.

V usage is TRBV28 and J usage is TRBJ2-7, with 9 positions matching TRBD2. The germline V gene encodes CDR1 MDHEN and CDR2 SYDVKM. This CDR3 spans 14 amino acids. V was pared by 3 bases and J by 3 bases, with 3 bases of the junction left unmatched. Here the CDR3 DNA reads TGTGCCAGCAGTTTGATTAGCGGGAGCTACGAGCAGTACTTC. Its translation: CASSLISGSYEQYF.

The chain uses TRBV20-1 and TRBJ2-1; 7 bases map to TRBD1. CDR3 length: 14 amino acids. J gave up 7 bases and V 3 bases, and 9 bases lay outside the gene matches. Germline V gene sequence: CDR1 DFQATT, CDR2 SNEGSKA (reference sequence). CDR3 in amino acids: CSASRAGGSNEQFF. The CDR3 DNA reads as TGCAGTGCTAGTCGGGCAGGGGGATCGAATGAGCAGTTCTTC.

The CDR3 nucleotides read TGTGCCAGCAGCGGACAGAGGGTAGATACGCAGTATTTT. Amino acids: CASSGQRVDTQYF. V usage is TRBV7-3 and J usage is TRBJ2-3, with D possibly TRBD1 on 6 matching bases. V was cut by 5 bases and J by 5 bases, with 11 bases left in between. The length of the CDR3 is 13 residues. CDR1 and CDR2 from the germline V gene are SGHTA and FQGTGA.

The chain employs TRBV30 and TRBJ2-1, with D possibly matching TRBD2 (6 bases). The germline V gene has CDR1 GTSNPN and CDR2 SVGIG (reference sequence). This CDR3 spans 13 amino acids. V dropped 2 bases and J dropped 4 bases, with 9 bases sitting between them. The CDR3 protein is CAWSLGGYNEQFF. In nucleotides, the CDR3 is TGTGCCTGGAGTCTGGGAGGATACAATGAGCAGTTCTTC.

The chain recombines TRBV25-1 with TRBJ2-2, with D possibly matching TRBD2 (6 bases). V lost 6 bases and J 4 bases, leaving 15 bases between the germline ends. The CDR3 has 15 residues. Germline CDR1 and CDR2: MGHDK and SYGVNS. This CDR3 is CASSPPGGTTGELFF. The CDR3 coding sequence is TGTGCCAGCAGCCCCCCAGGAGGGACCACCGGGGAGCTGTTTTTT.

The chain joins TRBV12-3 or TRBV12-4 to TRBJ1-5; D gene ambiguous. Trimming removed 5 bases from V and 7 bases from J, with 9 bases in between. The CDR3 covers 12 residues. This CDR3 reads CASSKPPQPQHF. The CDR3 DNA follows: TGTGCCAGCAGTAAGCCTCCCCAGCCCCAGCATTTT.

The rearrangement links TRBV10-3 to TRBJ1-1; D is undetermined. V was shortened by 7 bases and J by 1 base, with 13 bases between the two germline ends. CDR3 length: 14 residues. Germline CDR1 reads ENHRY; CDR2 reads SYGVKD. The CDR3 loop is CAIKSPGGNTEAFF. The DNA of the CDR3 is TGTGCCATCAAGAGCCCAGGAGGGAACACTGAAGCTTTCTTT.

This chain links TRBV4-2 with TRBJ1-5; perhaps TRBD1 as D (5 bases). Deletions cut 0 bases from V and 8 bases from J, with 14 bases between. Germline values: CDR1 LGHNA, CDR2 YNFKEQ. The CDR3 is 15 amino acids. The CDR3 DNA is TGTGCCAGCAGCCAAGACCGCTCGGGGGGAGAGCCCCAGCATTTT. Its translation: CASSQDRSGGEPQHF.

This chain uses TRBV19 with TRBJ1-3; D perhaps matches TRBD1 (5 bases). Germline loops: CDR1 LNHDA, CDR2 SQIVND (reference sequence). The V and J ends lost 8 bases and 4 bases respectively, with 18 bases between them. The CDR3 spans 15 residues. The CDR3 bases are TGTGCCAGTTCACGAAGGGGAGATTCCGGAAACACCATATATTTT. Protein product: CASSRRGDSGNTIYF. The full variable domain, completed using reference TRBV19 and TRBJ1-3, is DGGITQSPKYLFRKEGQNVTLSCEQNLNHDAMYWYRQDPGQGLRLIYYSQIVNDFQKGDIAEGYSVSREKKESFPLTVTSAQKNPTAFYLCASSRRGDSGNTIYFGEGSWLTVV.

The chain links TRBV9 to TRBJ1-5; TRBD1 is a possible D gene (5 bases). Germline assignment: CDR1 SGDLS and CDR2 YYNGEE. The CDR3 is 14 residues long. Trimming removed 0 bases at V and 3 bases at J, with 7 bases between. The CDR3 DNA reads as TGTGCCAGCAGCGTAGCGGGGCTCAATCAGCCCCAGCATTTT. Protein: CASSVAGLNQPQHF.

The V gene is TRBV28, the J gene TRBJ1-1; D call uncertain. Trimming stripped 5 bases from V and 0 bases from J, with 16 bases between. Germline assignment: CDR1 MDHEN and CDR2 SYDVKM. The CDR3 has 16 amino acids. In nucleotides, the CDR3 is TGTGCCAGCAGTCCCGGAAGTAGGCTTATGAACACTGAAGCTTTCTTT. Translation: CASSPGSRLMNTEAFF.

CDR3 in DNA: TGCGCCAGCAGCCAAGTAGCGGGAGGGAGCACAGATACGCAGTATTTT. It encodes CASSQVAGGSTDTQYF. The J gene is TRBJ2-3, the V gene TRBV4-1, with 11 positions matching TRBD2. From germline, CDR1 is MGHRA and CDR2 YSYEKL. There are 16 residues in the CDR3. The junction had 0 bases not matched to a gene; V was cut back by 1 base and J by 0 bases.

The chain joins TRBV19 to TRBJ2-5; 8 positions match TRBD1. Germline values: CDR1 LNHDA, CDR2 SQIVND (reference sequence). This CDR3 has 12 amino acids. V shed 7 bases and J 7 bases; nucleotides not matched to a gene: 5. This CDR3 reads CASTPGGATQYF. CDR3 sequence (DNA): TGTGCCAGTACTCCAGGGGGCGCGACCCAGTACTTC.

Written as DNA, the CDR3 is TGTGCCACCAGTGATTCGGGACTAGCGGACCACAATGAGCAGTTCTTC. Its protein is CATSDSGLADHNEQFF. The chain has TRBV24-1 and TRBJ2-1, with 11 bases fitting TRBD2. The CDR3 is 16 amino acids. Looked up from germline, CDR1 is KGHDR and CDR2 is SFDVKD. Unmatched junction bases numbered 4, after V lost 2 bases and J lost 5 bases.

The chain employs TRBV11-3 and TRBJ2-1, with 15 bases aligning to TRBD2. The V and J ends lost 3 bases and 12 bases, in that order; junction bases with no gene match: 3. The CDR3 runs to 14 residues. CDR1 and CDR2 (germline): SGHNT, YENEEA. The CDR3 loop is CASSLGLAGGRQFF. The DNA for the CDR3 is TGTGCCAGCAGCTTGGGACTAGCGGGAGGAAGGCAGTTCTTC.

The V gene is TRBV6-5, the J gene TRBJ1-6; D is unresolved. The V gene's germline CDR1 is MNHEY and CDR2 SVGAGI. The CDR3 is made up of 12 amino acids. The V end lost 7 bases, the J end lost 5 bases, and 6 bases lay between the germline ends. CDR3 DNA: TGTGCCAGCATTCTCAATAATTCACCCCTCCACTTT. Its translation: CASILNNSPLHF.

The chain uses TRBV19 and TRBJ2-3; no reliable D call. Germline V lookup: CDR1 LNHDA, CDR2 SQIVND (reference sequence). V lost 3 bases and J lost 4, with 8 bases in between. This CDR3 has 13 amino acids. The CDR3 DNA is TGTGCCAGTAGTATTCGCCCAGCAGATACGCAGTATTTT. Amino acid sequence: CASSIRPADTQYF. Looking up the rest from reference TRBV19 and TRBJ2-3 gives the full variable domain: DGGITQSPKYLFRKEGQNVTLSCEQNLNHDAMYWYRQDPGQGLRLIYYSQIVNDFQKGDIAEGYSVSREKKESFPLTVTSAQKNPTAFYLCASSIRPADTQYFGPGTRLTVL.

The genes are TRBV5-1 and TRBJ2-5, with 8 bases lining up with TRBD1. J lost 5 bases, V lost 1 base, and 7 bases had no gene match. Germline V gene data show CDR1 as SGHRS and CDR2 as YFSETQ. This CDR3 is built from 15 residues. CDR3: CASSLIPGGTETQYF. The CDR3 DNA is TGCGCCAGCAGCTTGATACCAGGGGGCACGGAGACCCAGTACTTC. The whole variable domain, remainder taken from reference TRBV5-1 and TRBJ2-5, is KAGVTQTPRYLIKTRGQQVTLSCSPISGHRSVSWYQQTPGQGLQFLFEYFSETQRNKGNFPGRFSGRQFSNSRSEMNVSTLELGDSALYLCASSLIPGGTETQYFGPGTRLLVL.

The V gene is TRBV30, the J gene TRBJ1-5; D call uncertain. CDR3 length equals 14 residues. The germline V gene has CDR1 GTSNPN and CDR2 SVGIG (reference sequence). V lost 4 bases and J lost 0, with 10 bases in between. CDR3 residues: CAWNSGLSNQPQHF. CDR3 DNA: TGTGCCTGGAATTCGGGTCTTAGCAATCAGCCCCAGCATTTT. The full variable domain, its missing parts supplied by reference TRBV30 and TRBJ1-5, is SQTIHQWPATLVQPVGSPLSLECTVEGTSNPNLYWYRQAAGRGLQLLFYSVGIGQISSEVPQNLSASRPQDRQFILSSKKLLLSDSGFYLCAWNSGLSNQPQHFGDGTRLSIL.

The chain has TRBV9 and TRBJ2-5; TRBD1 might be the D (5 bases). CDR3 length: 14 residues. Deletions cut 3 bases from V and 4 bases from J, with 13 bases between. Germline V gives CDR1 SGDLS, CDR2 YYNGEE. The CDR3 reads CASSAQGYRETQYF. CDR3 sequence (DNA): TGTGCCAGCAGCGCTCAGGGTTACCGAGAGACCCAGTACTTC.

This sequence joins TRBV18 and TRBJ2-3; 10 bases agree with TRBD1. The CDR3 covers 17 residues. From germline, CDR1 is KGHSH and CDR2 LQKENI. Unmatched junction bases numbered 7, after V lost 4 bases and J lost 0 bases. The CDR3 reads CASSRTGTGDSTDTQYF. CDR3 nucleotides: TGTGCCAGCTCACGGACCGGGACAGGGGATAGCACAGATACGCAGTATTTT. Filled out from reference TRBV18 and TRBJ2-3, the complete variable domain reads NAGVMQNPRHLVRRRGQEARLRCSPMKGHSHVYWYRQLPEEGLKFMVYLQKENIIDESGMPKERFSAEFPKEGPSILRIQQVVRGDSAAYFCASSRTGTGDSTDTQYFGPGTRLTVL.

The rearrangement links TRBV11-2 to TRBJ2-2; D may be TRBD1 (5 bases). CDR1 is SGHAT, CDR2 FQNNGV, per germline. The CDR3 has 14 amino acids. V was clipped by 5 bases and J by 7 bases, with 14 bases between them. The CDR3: CASSPQGKGGELFF. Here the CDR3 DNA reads TGTGCCAGCAGCCCGCAGGGTAAAGGCGGGGAGCTGTTTTTT.

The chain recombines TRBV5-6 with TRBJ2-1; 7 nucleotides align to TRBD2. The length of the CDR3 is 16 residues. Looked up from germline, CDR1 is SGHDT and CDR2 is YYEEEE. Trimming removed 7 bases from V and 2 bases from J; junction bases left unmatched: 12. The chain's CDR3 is CASFLQGGRAYNEQFF. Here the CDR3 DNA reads TGTGCCAGCTTCCTCCAAGGTGGGAGGGCCTACAATGAGCAGTTCTTC.